The following is a T cell receptor (beta chain) sequence with its context. What it binds is not known. Trimming took off 5 bases at V and 0 bases at J, with 17 bases between the two ends. This CDR3 region has 16 residues. Germline lookup yields CDR1 SEHNR and CDR2 FQNEAQ (reference sequence). This specimen belongs to a study of CD8 T cells in ankylosing spondylitis. Construction of TCR beta libraries was performed using quantitative 5'-RACE with molecular barcodes. TCRdb independently ran MiXCR on the 5' RACE reads; one entry per CDR3 protein. This sample has 350,000 to 400,000 distinct CDR3 sequences, with 20% to 25% found just once. General study points: Clones that were linked to disease were CD8+ and were relatively rare in peripheral blood. A TCR beta motif made of about eight highly homologous variants seemed typical of ankylosing spondylitis blood. Researchers reportedly found disease-linked clones significantly enriched in matched ankylosing spondylitis synovial fluid.

The receptor comes from a male donor with ankylosing spondylitis or in good health (not recorded which). The source material was blood, either unsorted or a sorted T cell fraction (not recorded which). The chain has TRBV7-9 and TRBJ2-7; D perhaps matches TRBD2 (5 bases). The CDR3, as DNA: TGTGCCAGCAGCGGCCCGACTGGACTGAGCTCCTACGAGCAGTACTTC. Protein: CASSGPTGLSSYEQYF.